This T cell receptor (beta chain) was captured in a study of cytomegalovirus exposure and HLA in healthy donors. Findings and limits, study-wide: About 87% or about 30% of the time was how often most TCR beta V segments were productive, according to an earlier analysis. TCR beta sequences reportedly predicted most subjects' HLA-A and HLA-B alleles accurately. Roughly even sequencing depth across donors was the assumption behind the presence/absence analyses. The likely origin of a cluster of highly shared sequence variants was a sequencing artifact.

The study ran its PCR with 60 Vbeta and 13 Jbeta primers. The repertoire was sequenced with immunoSEQ multiplex PCR; TCRdb's copy has only in-frame clones and lacks some. Altogether approximately 180,000 clones are present, 60% to 85% being singletons, with the ten largest covering around 3%. The CDR3 is made up of 13 amino acids. CDR1 and CDR2 (germline): SEHNR, FQNEAQ (reference sequence). A word on this clone: What it binds is not known. Mismatch with germline at one junction end may stem from a read error.

The sample consisted of PBMCs. The chain recombines TRBV7-9 with TRBJ1-6, with D perhaps matching TRBD1 (6 bases). The sequence derives from a male donor in good health and CMV-seronegative. CDR3 residues: CSSNLQGESPLHF. CDR3 sequence (DNA): TGTTCCAGCAACCTACAGGGAGAATCACCCCTCCACTTT.